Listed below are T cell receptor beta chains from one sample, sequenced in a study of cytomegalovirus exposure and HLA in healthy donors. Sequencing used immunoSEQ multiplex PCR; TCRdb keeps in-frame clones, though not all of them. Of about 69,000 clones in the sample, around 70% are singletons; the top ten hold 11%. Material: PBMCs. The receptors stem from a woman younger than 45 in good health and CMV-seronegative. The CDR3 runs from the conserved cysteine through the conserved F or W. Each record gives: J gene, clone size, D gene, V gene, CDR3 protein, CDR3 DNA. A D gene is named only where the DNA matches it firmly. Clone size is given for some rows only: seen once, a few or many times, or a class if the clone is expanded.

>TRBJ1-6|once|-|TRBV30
CAWSDGGTNSPLHF
TGTGCCTGGAGTGACGGGGGGACAAATTCACCCCTCCACTTT
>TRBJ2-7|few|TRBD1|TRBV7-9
CASSLEGQGSYEQYF
TGTGCCAGCAGCTTAGAGGGACAGGGGTCCTACGAGCAGTACTTC
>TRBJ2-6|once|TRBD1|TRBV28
CASSPTGAGANVLTF
TGTGCCAGCAGCCCGACAGGGGCTGGGGCCAACGTCCTGACTTTC
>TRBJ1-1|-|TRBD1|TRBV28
CASSPRRGGAGTFF
TGTGCCAGCAGTCCACGGAGAGGGGGCGCGGGGACTTTCTTT
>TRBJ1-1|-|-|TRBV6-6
CATSTANTEAFF
TGTGCCACCTCGACAGCGAACACTGAAGCTTTCTTT
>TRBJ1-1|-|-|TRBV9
CASSPRTALNTEAFF
TGTGCCAGCAGCCCGAGGACAGCGTTGAACACTGAAGCTTTCTTT
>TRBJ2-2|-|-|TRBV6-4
CASSGTNTGELFF
TGTGCCAGCAGTGGGACTAACACCGGGGAGCTGTTTTTT
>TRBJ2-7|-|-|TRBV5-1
CASSLKGAYEQYF
TGCGCCAGCAGCTTGAAGGGGGCCTACGAGCAGTACTTC
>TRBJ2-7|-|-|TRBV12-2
CASRLGREGYEQYF
TGTGCAAGTCGCTTAGGGAGGGAGGGCTACGAGCAGTACTTC
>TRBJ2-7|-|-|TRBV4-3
CASSHRKGDEQYF
TGCGCCAGCAGCCATCGAAAGGGGGACGAGCAGTACTTC